Listed here is a single T cell receptor beta chain. This record belongs to a study of T cell responses to AZD1222 COVID-19 vaccine. TCRdb's copy holds only in-frame clones and misses some; the assay was immunoSEQ multiplex PCR. Of more than 95,000 clones detected, approximately 90% appear once; the ten largest clones hold approximately 6.5%. This sequence was found in an adult who received the AZD1222 COVID-19 vaccine. The sample consisted of peripheral blood, taken 28 days after the second AZD1222 dose.

CDR3: CASSLRAGGVGYEQYF. For the CDR3, the DNA is TGTGCCAGCAGCCTTAGAGCCGGGGGGGTAGGCTACGAGCAGTACTTC. The rearrangement uses TRBV7-9 and TRBJ2-7; TRBD2 agrees at 8 bases. Germline lookup yields CDR1 SEHNR and CDR2 FQNEAQ (reference sequence). The CDR3 sequence is 16 residues long. The J segment lost 3 bases and the V segment lost 5 bases, leaving 12 bases of the junction unmatched.